The clone carrying this TCR beta chain is deemed medium-sized. Original analysis: Counts of nucleated cells, estimated from reference gene primer amplification, were obtained. Assay: immunoSEQ multiplex PCR; the TCRdb copy retains only in-frame clones and omits some. The V and J calls and clone size were taken over from that table, and D and trimming were inferred from the DNA. Counted here are approximately 50,000 clones, more than 80% occurring once; the ten biggest clones make up 6.5%. These data are taken from a study of blood T cell repertoires in COVID-19. Study-level background: Italy, Spain and the United States were the sources of the convalescent and acute COVID-19 samples. The analysed material was cDNA or gDNA that came from T cells, B-cell-depleted T cells, or PBMCs.

Germline CDR1 reads MNHEY; CDR2 reads SMNVEV (reference sequence). The trim removed 6 bases at V and 3 bases at J, leaving 11 bases unmatched. The CDR3 extends over 17 amino acids. The chain combines TRBV27 with TRBJ1-4; 9 bases agree with TRBD1. The receptor's source is a man aged 55 to 69 with acute or convalescent COVID-19. Sequencing input: peripheral blood. CDR3 sequence: CASSPNRGRDSNEKLFF. Here the CDR3 DNA reads TGTGCCAGCAGCCCTAACAGGGGGCGGGACTCTAATGAAAAACTGTTTTTT. The variable domain in full, completed from reference TRBV27 and TRBJ1-4, reads EAQVTQNPRYLITVTGKKLTVTCSQNMNHEYMSWYRQDPGLGLRQIYYSMNVEVTDKGDVPEGYKVSRKEKRNFPLILESPSPNQTSLYFCASSPNRGRDSNEKLFFGSGTQLSVL.